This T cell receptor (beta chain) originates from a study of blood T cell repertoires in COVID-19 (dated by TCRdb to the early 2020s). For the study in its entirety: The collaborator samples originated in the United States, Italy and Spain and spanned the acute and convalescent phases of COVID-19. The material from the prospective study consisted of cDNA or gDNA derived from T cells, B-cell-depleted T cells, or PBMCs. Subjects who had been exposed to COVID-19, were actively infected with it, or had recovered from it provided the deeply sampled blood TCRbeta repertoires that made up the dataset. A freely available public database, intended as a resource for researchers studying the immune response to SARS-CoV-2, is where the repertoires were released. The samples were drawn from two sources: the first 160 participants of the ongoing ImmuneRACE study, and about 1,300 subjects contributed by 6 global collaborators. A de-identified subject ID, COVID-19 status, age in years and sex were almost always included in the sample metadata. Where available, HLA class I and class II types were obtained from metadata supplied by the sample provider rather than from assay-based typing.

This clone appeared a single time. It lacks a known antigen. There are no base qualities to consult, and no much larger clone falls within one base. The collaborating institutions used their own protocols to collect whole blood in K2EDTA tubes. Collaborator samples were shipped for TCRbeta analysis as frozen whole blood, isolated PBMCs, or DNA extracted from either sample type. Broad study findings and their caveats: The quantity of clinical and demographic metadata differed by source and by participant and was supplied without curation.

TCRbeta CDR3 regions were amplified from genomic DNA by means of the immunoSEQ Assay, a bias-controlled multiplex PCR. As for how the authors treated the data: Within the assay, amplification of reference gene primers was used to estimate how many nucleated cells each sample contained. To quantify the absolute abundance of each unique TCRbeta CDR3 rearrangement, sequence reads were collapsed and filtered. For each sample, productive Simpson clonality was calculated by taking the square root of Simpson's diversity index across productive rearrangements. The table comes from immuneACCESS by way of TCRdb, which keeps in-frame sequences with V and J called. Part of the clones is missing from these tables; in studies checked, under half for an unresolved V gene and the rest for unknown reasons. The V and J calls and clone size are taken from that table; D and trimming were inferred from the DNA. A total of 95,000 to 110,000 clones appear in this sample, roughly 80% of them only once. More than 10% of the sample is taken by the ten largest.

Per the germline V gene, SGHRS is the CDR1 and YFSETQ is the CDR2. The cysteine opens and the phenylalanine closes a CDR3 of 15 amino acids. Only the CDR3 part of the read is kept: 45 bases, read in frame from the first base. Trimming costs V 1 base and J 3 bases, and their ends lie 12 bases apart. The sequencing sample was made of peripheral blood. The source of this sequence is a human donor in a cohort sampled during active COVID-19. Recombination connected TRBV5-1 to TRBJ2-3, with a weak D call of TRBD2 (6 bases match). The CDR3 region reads CASSLNRGRTDTQYF. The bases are TGCGCCAGCAGCTTGAATCGGGGGAGGACAGATACGCAGTATTTT.